This T cell receptor (beta chain) appears in the sequencing data of a study of T-cell memory formation after mild COVID-19. Notes on this clonotype: Its antigen is unidentified.

Points from the study as a whole: Largely, contracting CD4+ clones fell within CM and EM, and contracting CD8+ clones within EMRA. Clones contracting over day 15 to 85 were CD4/CD8 balanced, with later expanders leaning CD4+.

5'RACE primed at constant segments yielded TCR alpha and TCR beta cDNA libraries bearing sample barcodes and UMIs. MiXCR, run by TCRdb on the 5' RACE reads, gives a single entry per CDR3 protein. The sample lists 410,000 or so distinct CDR3 sequences, more than 20% seen once, with around 13% in the top ten. V was pared by 0 bases and J by 7 bases, with 15 bases of the junction left unmatched. CDR1 and CDR2 from the germline V gene are SGDLS and YYNGEE. The CDR3 totals 18 residues. V gene TRBV9 combines with J gene TRBJ2-2, with TRBD2 matching over 7 bases. Sequenced input: PBMCs or a T cell subset sorted from them (not recorded which). The receptor comes from an adult woman who had mild COVID-19 (a few samples of this study predate the infection). Cell type and time point are not known. The DNA for the CDR3 is TGTGCCAGCAGCGTAGCTTCCCTGGTTCGGGGGGTGTTCGGGGAGCTGTTTTTT. Protein product: CASSVASLVRGVFGELFF.